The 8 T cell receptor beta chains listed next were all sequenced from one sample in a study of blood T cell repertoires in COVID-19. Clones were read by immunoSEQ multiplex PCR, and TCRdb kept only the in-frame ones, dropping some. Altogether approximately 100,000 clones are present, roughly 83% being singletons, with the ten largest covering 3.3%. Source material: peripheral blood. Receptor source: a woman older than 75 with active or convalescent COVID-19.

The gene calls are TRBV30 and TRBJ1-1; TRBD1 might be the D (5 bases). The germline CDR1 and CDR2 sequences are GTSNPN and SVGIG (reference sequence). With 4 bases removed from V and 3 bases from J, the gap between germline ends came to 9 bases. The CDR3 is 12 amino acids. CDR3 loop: CAWTGLDTEAFF. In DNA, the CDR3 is TGTGCCTGGACAGGGCTGGACACTGAAGCTTTCTTT.

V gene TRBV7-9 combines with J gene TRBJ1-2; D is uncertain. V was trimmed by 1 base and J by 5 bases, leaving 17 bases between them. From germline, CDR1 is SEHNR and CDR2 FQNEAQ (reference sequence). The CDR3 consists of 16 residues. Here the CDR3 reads CASSLVPQHRSYGYTF. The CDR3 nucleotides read TGTGCCAGCAGCTTAGTCCCGCAGCACAGATCGTATGGCTACACCTTC.

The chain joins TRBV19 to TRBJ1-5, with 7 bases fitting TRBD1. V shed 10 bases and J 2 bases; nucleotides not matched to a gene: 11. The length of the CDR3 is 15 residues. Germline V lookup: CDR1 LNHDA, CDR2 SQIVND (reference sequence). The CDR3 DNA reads TGTGCCACTAATGGGGGACAGCTGGGCAATCAGCCCCAGCATTTT. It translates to CATNGGQLGNQPQHF.

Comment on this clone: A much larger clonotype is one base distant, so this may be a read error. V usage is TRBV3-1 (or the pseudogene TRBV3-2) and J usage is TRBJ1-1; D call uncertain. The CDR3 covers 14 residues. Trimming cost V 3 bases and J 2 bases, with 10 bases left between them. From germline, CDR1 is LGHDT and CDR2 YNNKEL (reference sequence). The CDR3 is CASSHGWTNTEAFF. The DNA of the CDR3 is TGTGCCAGCAGCCATGGATGGACTAACACTGAAGCTTTCTTT.

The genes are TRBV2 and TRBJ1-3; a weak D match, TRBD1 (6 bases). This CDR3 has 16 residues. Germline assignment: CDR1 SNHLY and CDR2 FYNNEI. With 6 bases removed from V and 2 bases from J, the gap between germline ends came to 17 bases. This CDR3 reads CASSADRTATGNTIYF. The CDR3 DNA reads TGTGCCAGCAGCGCAGACCGGACAGCCACTGGAAACACCATATATTTT.

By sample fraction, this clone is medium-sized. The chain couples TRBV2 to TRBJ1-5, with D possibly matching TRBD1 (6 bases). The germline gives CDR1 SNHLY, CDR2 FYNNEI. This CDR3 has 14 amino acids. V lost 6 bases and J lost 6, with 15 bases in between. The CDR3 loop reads CASRAGDARQPQHF. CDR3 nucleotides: TGTGCCAGCAGGGCAGGGGATGCACGTCAGCCCCAGCATTTT.

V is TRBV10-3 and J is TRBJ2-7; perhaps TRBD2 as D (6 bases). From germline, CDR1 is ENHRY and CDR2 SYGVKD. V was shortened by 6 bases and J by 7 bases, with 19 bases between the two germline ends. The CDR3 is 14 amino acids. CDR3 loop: CAIRAGGKAGEQYF. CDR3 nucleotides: TGTGCCATCAGGGCCGGCGGGAAAGCTGGGGAGCAGTACTTC.

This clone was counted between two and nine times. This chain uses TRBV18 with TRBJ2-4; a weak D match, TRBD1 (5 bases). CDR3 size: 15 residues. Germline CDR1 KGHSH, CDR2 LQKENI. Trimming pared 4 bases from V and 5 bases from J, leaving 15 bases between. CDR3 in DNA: TGTGCCAGCTCACGAAGTCAGGGTGGGGAAAACATTCAGTACTTC. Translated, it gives CASSRSQGGENIQYF.